A single sample is the source of the 6 T cell receptor beta chains below, sequenced in a study of blood T cell repertoires in COVID-19. Assay: immunoSEQ multiplex PCR; the TCRdb copy retains only in-frame clones and omits some. This sample has 60,000 to 70,000 clones, with about 82% found just once. Sequenced material: peripheral blood. The receptors stem from a human donor in a cohort sampled during active COVID-19.

The rearrangement joins TRBV9 to TRBJ2-7; 8 bases align to TRBD1. This CDR3 contains 20 residues. The germline CDR1 and CDR2 sequences are SGDLS and YYNGEE. Losses at the gene ends were 4 bases for V and 3 bases for J; bases not matched to a gene: 24. The CDR3 nucleotides read TGTGCCAGCAGCCTGACAGGGGCCATCGACCCGGATCTCGTCTACTACGAGCAGTACTTC. It is translated as CASSLTGAIDPDLVYYEQYF.

CDR3 loop: CASSAPGQVRTGELFF. Written as DNA, the CDR3 is TGTGCCAGCAGCGCACCGGGACAGGTTAGGACCGGGGAGCTGTTTTTT. The chain links TRBV7-9 to TRBJ2-2; 8 positions match TRBD1. Trimming removed 5 bases from V and 5 bases from J; junction bases left unmatched: 10. Germline lookup yields CDR1 SEHNR and CDR2 FQNEAQ (reference sequence). The CDR3 is 16 residues long.

The J gene is TRBJ1-2, the V gene TRBV29-1, with D possibly TRBD1 on 6 matching bases. The CDR3 is 16 amino acids. The V end was cut by 0 bases, the J end by 2 bases, with 16 bases between. The germline V gene encodes CDR1 SQVTM and CDR2 ANQGSEA. As DNA, the CDR3 is TGCAGCGTTGAAGATGTGGACCTGGGGGCAAACTATGGCTACACCTTC. It codes for CSVEDVDLGANYGYTF.

The V call is TRBV3-1 (or the pseudogene TRBV3-2), the J call TRBJ2-2; unclear D gene. The germline V gene encodes CDR1 LGHDT and CDR2 YNNKEL (reference sequence). The CDR3 loop spans 13 amino acids. The V end was cut by 5 bases, the J end by 5 bases, with 9 bases between. The DNA of the CDR3 is TGTGCCAGCAGCTCTAGACCAACCGGGGAGCTGTTTTTT. It encodes CASSSRPTGELFF.

The gene calls are TRBV5-4 and TRBJ1-6; 7 bases map to TRBD1. V lost 4 bases and J lost 9; bases outside the gene matches: 7. Germline CDR1 is SGHNT and CDR2 is YYREEE (reference sequence). The CDR3 consists of 14 residues. The CDR3 protein is CASSRDSRSSPLHF. Written as DNA, the CDR3 is TGTGCCAGCAGCCGGGACAGCCGATCTTCACCCCTCCACTTT.

The V call is TRBV30, the J call TRBJ1-2; D unresolved. CDR3 length: 13 amino acids. V lost 5 bases, J lost 1 base, and 11 bases lay in between. CDR1 is GTSNPN, CDR2 SVGIG, per germline (reference sequence). For the CDR3, the DNA is TGTGCCTGGGTGTGGAGTCGTAACTATGGCTACACCTTC. It codes for CAWVWSRNYGYTF.